These 27 T cell receptor beta chains originate from one sample sequenced in a study of PD-L1 blockade in urothelial cancer. Documented time point: pretreatment peripheral blood. Using immunoSEQ multiplex PCR, the repertoire was profiled, and TCRdb retains in-frame clones only, with some absent. The repertoire consists of over 30,000 clones, with over 70% occurring once and the leading ten covering approximately 15%. The sequences come from PBMCs, collected around atezolizumab (anti-PD-L1) treatment. These receptors were collected from a man aged 60-69 years with urothelial cancer.

The J gene is TRBJ1-1, the V gene TRBV11-2, with D possibly TRBD1 on 5 matching bases. The CDR3 has 13 residues. Per germline, CDR1 SGHAT and CDR2 FQNNGV. V was clipped by 5 bases and J by 1 base, with 8 bases between them. CDR3 DNA: TGTGCCAGCAGCCCTGGACAGAACACTGAAGCTTTCTTT. It translates to CASSPGQNTEAFF. Filled out from reference TRBV11-2 and TRBJ1-1, the complete variable domain reads EAGVAQSPRYKIIEKRQSVAFWCNPISGHATLYWYQQILGQGPKLLIQFQNNGVVDDSQLPKDRFSAERLKGVDSTLKIQPAKLEDSAVYLCASSPGQNTEAFFGQGTRLTVV.

The chain has TRBV10-1 and TRBJ1-2; possible D gene TRBD1, 5 bases. The CDR3 loop spans 13 amino acids. Germline CDR1 is WNHNN and CDR2 is SYGVQD (reference sequence). V was trimmed by 0 bases and J by 8 bases, leaving 10 bases between them. The CDR3 nucleotides are TGCGCCAGCAGTGAGTCGCGGGGGTTCGGCTACACCTTC. Protein product: CASSESRGFGYTF.

This sequence joins TRBV4-3 and TRBJ2-2; 7 positions agree with TRBD1. Trimming cost V 5 bases and J 6 bases; bases outside gene matches: 3. The germline V gene has CDR1 LGHNA and CDR2 YSLEER. This CDR3 comprises 13 residues. The CDR3, as DNA: TGCGCCAGCAGCTCCCAGGGGGCCGGGGAGCTGTTTTTT. Translated: CASSSQGAGELFF.

This chain uses TRBV5-1 with TRBJ2-2, with D possibly being TRBD2 (7 bases). The germline V and J ends were trimmed by 0 bases and 5 bases, with 11 bases remaining between them. The CDR3 runs to 15 residues. Germline V lookup: CDR1 SGHRS, CDR2 YFSETQ. DNA of the CDR3: TGCGCCAGCAGCTTGGCACAGGGAGGGACCGGGGAGCTGTTTTTT. It encodes CASSLAQGGTGELFF.

The J gene is TRBJ2-7, the V gene TRBV6-1; TRBD1 matches 10 bases. Losses at the gene ends were 3 bases for V and 5 bases for J; bases not matched to a gene: 10. The germline V gene has CDR1 MNHNS and CDR2 SASEGT. CDR3 length: 16 amino acids. CDR3: CASSEMGQGFVHEQYF. CDR3 DNA: TGTGCCAGCAGTGAGATGGGACAGGGGTTCGTCCACGAGCAGTACTTC.

The chain uses TRBV18 and TRBJ2-7; the D gene is possibly TRBD1 (6 bases). The CDR3 runs to 14 residues. Germline values: CDR1 KGHSH, CDR2 LQKENI. Between the trimmed V and J ends, which lost 2 bases and 2 bases, there was a span of 10 bases. CDR3 region: CASSPKGVPYEQYF. The CDR3 region has the DNA TGTGCCAGCTCACCAAAGGGGGTGCCCTACGAGCAGTACTTC.

This clone was seen just once. The V and J genes are TRBV5-6 and TRBJ1-5, with 8 bases lining up with TRBD1. The CDR3 is 14 amino acids. Germline V gene lookup returns CDR1 SGHDT and CDR2 YYEEEE. V was pared by 4 bases and J by 4 bases, with 4 bases of the junction left unmatched. The CDR3 protein is CASSPGQGNQPQHF. The CDR3 nucleotides read TGTGCCAGCAGCCCAGGACAGGGAAATCAGCCCCAGCATTTT.

This rearrangement joins TRBV6-5 to TRBJ2-3, with 8 positions matching TRBD2. The germline CDR1 and CDR2 sequences are MNHEY and SVGAGI. The CDR3 runs to 15 residues. After removal of 6 bases from V and 0 bases from J, the junction contained 5 bases not matched to a gene. Here the CDR3 DNA reads TGTGCCAGCAGCCTAGCGGGCTCGAGCACAGATACGCAGTATTTT. This codes for CASSLAGSSTDTQYF.

The genes are TRBV7-9 and TRBJ1-1; D is possibly TRBD1 (6 bases). The CDR3 runs 16 residues. V lost 0 bases to trimming and J lost 7 bases, with 18 bases between them. Germline CDR1 and CDR2: SEHNR and FQNEAQ (reference sequence). CDR3 nucleotide sequence: TGTGCCAGCAGCTTAGCGCGGACAGCACAAAGGAATGAAGCTTTCTTT. This sequence encodes CASSLARTAQRNEAFF.

V gene TRBV7-2 combines with J gene TRBJ2-7, with D possibly being TRBD1 (6 bases). The germline V and J ends were trimmed by 0 bases and 4 bases, with 13 bases remaining between them. CDR3 length: 15 amino acids. In germline, CDR1 is SGHTA, CDR2 FQGNSA. CDR3 amino acids: CASSLAGQGRYEQYF. The CDR3 DNA is TGTGCCAGCAGCTTAGCGGGCCAGGGGAGATACGAGCAGTACTTC.

The table lists this clone with a few counts. The chain joins TRBV29-1 to TRBJ1-5; unclear D gene. The germline V gene has CDR1 SQVTM and CDR2 ANQGSEA. The CDR3 sequence is 15 residues long. The V and J ends lost 6 bases and 5 bases respectively, with 20 bases between them. CDR3 in amino acids: CSVSARGGSHQPQHF. The CDR3 nucleotides read TGCAGCGTCTCGGCCCGGGGAGGGAGCCATCAGCCCCAGCATTTT.

This clone has only a few counts. The chain uses TRBV6-5 and TRBJ1-2, with a possible D match to TRBD1 (6 bases). V was shortened by 1 base and J by 6 bases, with 9 bases between the two germline ends. Germline V gene sequence: CDR1 MNHEY, CDR2 SVGAGI. The CDR3 has 13 amino acids. The CDR3 DNA is TGTGCCAGCAGTTACTGGGGGCAGGATGGCTACACCTTC. Its translation: CASSYWGQDGYTF.

The CDR3 region has the DNA TGTGCCAGCAGCGGGTACAGGGGACGCGAGACCCAGTACTTC. It is translated as CASSGYRGRETQYF. V is TRBV7-9 and J is TRBJ2-5, with 7 bases fitting TRBD1. Germline V gives CDR1 SEHNR, CDR2 FQNEAQ (reference sequence). The CDR3 sequence is 14 residues long. V was pared by 5 bases and J by 5 bases, with 8 bases of the junction left unmatched.

This chain joins TRBV5-6 and TRBJ2-5; 7 bases fit TRBD1. V shed 4 bases, J shed 4 bases, and the junction held 10 bases outside the gene matches. Germline CDR1 is SGHDT and CDR2 is YYEEEE. The CDR3 spans 15 residues. The CDR3 bases are TGTGCCAGCAGCCGTGGGACAGTAAGAGGAGAGACCCAGTACTTC. Its translation: CASSRGTVRGETQYF.

This clone was recorded once. The chain has TRBV14 and TRBJ1-2, with 9 bases fitting TRBD1. Per germline, CDR1 SGHDN and CDR2 FVKESK. The CDR3 totals 15 residues. The J segment lost 5 bases and the V segment lost 3 bases, leaving 7 bases of the junction unmatched. The CDR3 nucleotides are TGTGCCAGCAGCCAGGGACAGGGAATTCAGTATGGCTACACCTTC. This encodes CASSQGQGIQYGYTF.

This chain joins TRBV5-4 and TRBJ2-7, with 12 positions matching TRBD1. The V segment lost 4 bases and the J segment 7 bases; nucleotides outside the gene matches: 9. Germline values: CDR1 SGHNT, CDR2 YYREEE (reference sequence). The CDR3 totals 15 residues. The CDR3 reads CASSAGTGGAGEQYF. The CDR3, as DNA: TGTGCCAGCAGCGCCGGGACAGGGGGCGCGGGGGAGCAGTACTTC. The whole variable domain, remainder taken from reference TRBV5-4 and TRBJ2-7, is ETGVTQSPTHLIKTRGQQVTLRCSSQSGHNTVSWYQQALGQGPQFIFQYYREEENGRGNFPPRFSGLQFPNYSSELNVNALELDDSALYLCASSAGTGGAGEQYFGPGTRLTVT.

The chain has TRBV5-1 and TRBJ2-5, with D possibly matching TRBD1 (6 bases). Trimming shortened V by 4 bases and J by 1 base, and 20 bases separated the two germline ends. CDR1 is SGHRS and CDR2 is YFSETQ in the germline V gene. CDR3 size: 17 residues. CDR3 bases: TGCGCCAGCAGCGACCCCGGACAGAGTTCCTTCCAAGAGACCCAGTACTTC. Translating gives CASSDPGQSSFQETQYF.

The rearrangement uses TRBV6-4 and TRBJ1-1; a possible D gene is TRBD1 (6 bases). CDR3 length: 13 residues. V was clipped by 5 bases and J by 1 base, with 8 bases between them. Germline CDR1 and CDR2: MRHNA and SNTAGT. The CDR3 nucleotides read TGTGCCAGCAGTCAACAGGGGAACACTGAAGCTTTCTTT. This encodes CASSQQGNTEAFF.

The chain couples TRBV6-4 to TRBJ1-1, with a possible D match to TRBD1 (5 bases). This CDR3 contains 13 residues. Germline V CDR1 and CDR2: MRHNA, SNTAGT. Trimming shortened V by 2 bases and J by 5 bases, and 9 bases separated the two germline ends. This CDR3 is CASSDVRGTEAFF. The CDR3 region has the DNA TGTGCCAGCAGTGACGTTCGGGGGACTGAAGCTTTCTTT.

J is TRBJ1-5 and V is TRBV5-4; tentatively, D is TRBD1 (6 bases). The CDR3 contains 14 residues. V dropped 0 bases and J dropped 6 bases, with 10 bases sitting between them. Germline lookup yields CDR1 SGHNT and CDR2 YYREEE (reference sequence). CDR3 sequence (DNA): TGTGCCAGCAGCTTGGGGGGGCTCGGTCAGCCCCAGCATTTT. Translated, it gives CASSLGGLGQPQHF.

The chain carries TRBV5-1 and TRBJ2-5, with a weak D call TRBD2 (5 bases). With 3 bases removed from V and 3 bases from J, the gap between germline ends came to 15 bases. Germline V gene sequence: CDR1 SGHRS, CDR2 YFSETQ. This CDR3 has 15 residues. CDR3 amino acids: CASSWMKTGEETQYF. The CDR3 region has the DNA TGCGCCAGCAGCTGGATGAAAACCGGGGAAGAGACCCAGTACTTC.

The CDR3 DNA reads TGTGCCAGCAGTGCGACTACAGTAGGCACAGATACGCAGTATTTT. It codes for CASSATTVGTDTQYF. V usage is TRBV2 and J usage is TRBJ2-3, with D possibly matching TRBD2 (5 bases). This CDR3 contains 15 residues. CDR1 and CDR2 (germline): SNHLY, FYNNEI. V was cut by 4 bases and J by 1 base, with 12 bases left in between.

V is TRBV4-1 and J is TRBJ2-3; D call uncertain. The V end lost 4 bases, the J end lost 0 bases, and 8 bases lay between the germline ends. The CDR3 totals 14 residues. CDR1 is MGHRA, CDR2 YSYEKL, per germline. This CDR3 is CASSRPRSTDTQYF. In nucleotides, the CDR3 is TGCGCCAGCAGCCGACCCAGGAGCACAGATACGCAGTATTTT.

The rearrangement uses TRBV5-1 and TRBJ2-7; tentatively, D is TRBD1 (8 bases). Trimming cost V 8 bases and J 6 bases, with 18 bases left between them. The germline gives CDR1 SGHRS, CDR2 YFSETQ. This CDR3 spans 13 amino acids. DNA of the CDR3: TGCGCCAGTCGACAGGGGACTACTAGCGAGCAGTACTTC. It encodes CASRQGTTSEQYF.

This clone was seen only once. The chain recombines TRBV29-1 with TRBJ2-1; 15 bases are shared with TRBD2. Looked up from germline, CDR1 is SQVTM and CDR2 is ANQGSEA. The trim removed 7 bases at V and 7 bases at J, leaving 11 bases unmatched. This CDR3 spans 16 amino acids. The CDR3 protein is CSAMSGTSGRSNEQFF. In nucleotides, the CDR3 is TGCAGCGCAATGTCCGGGACTAGCGGGAGGAGTAATGAGCAGTTCTTC.

This chain links TRBV19 with TRBJ2-6; a possible D gene is TRBD1 (6 bases). Germline loops: CDR1 LNHDA, CDR2 SQIVND (reference sequence). The CDR3 runs to 19 residues. Trimming took 3 bases from V and 0 from J, leaving 18 bases between them. In nucleotides, the CDR3 is TGTGCCAGTAGTATCACCCGAGGGACAAGTCGCTCTGGGGCCAACGTCCTGACTTTC. This codes for CASSITRGTSRSGANVLTF. Full variable domain (rest looked up from reference TRBV19 and TRBJ2-6): DGGITQSPKYLFRKEGQNVTLSCEQNLNHDAMYWYRQDPGQGLRLIYYSQIVNDFQKGDIAEGYSVSREKKESFPLTVTSAQKNPTAFYLCASSITRGTSRSGANVLTFGAGSRLTVL.

V gene TRBV7-2 combines with J gene TRBJ1-1; TRBD1 might be the D (5 bases). CDR1 and CDR2 (germline): SGHTA, FQGNSA. V was pared by 11 bases and J by 1 base, with 14 bases between. This CDR3 has 13 residues. CDR3 region: CAGGETANTEAFF. CDR3 sequence (DNA): TGTGCCGGAGGGGAAACGGCGAACACTGAAGCTTTCTTT.